These 7 T cell receptor beta chains originate from one sample sequenced in a study of blood T cell repertoires in COVID-19. Measured with immunoSEQ multiplex PCR; TCRdb has only the in-frame clones, and not every one. There are some 120,000 clones in the sample; approximately 84% occur only once, and about 17% lies in the top ten. The sequenced sample consisted of peripheral blood. These receptors were obtained from a woman aged 50 to 65 who had recovered from COVID-19.

The sample holds one count of this clone. The genes are TRBV2 and TRBJ1-5; D is unresolved. The CDR3 consists of 13 residues. Trimming stripped 3 bases from V and 0 bases from J, with 3 bases between. Germline CDR1 reads SNHLY; CDR2 reads FYNNEI. Here the CDR3 DNA reads TGTGCCAGCAGTGACAATAGCAATCAGCCCCAGCATTTT. Translated: CASSDNSNQPQHF.

This clone was detected once. The gene calls are TRBV19 and TRBJ2-7, with no clear D. CDR3 size: 15 residues. The V end was cut by 1 base, the J end by 2 bases, with 12 bases between. CDR1 and CDR2 from the germline V gene are LNHDA and SQIVND (reference sequence). The CDR3, as DNA: TGTGCCAGTAGTATAGGGGTTGAGGATCCCTACGAGCAGTACTTC. Protein: CASSIGVEDPYEQYF.

The CDR3 is CASSAGQVGGETQYF. CDR3 bases: TGCGCCAGCAGCGCGGGACAGGTAGGAGGAGAGACCCAGTACTTC. The chain carries TRBV5-1 and TRBJ2-5, with 8 bases lining up with TRBD1. The V and J ends lost 4 bases and 4 bases, in that order; junction bases with no gene match: 9. The CDR3 runs to 15 residues. Germline V lookup: CDR1 SGHRS, CDR2 YFSETQ.

The CDR3 coding sequence is TGTGCCAGCAGCTCGACTAGCGGGGGGAATGGGGCGGGGCAGTTCTTC. Translating it yields CASSSTSGGNGAGQFF. The chain joins TRBV11-2 to TRBJ2-1; 13 bases are a match to TRBD2. This CDR3 has 16 amino acids. V shed 4 bases, J shed 12 bases, and the junction held 12 bases outside the gene matches. CDR1 and CDR2 from the germline V gene are SGHAT and FQNNGV.

The V call is TRBV19, the J call TRBJ1-2; tentatively, D is TRBD1 (6 bases). Germline assignment: CDR1 LNHDA and CDR2 SQIVND (reference sequence). The V and J ends lost 5 bases and 7 bases respectively, with 14 bases between them. This CDR3 comprises 13 residues. In nucleotides, the CDR3 is TGTGCCAGTAGTGTCCAACAGGGAAGTGGCTACACCTTC. Its protein product is CASSVQQGSGYTF.

V and J are TRBV7-2 and TRBJ2-7; unclear D gene. The CDR3 covers 13 residues. Per germline, CDR1 SGHTA and CDR2 FQGNSA. V was trimmed by 0 bases and J by 3 bases, leaving 6 bases between them. CDR3 DNA sequence: TGTGCCAGCAGCTTAGCCATCCACTACGAGCAGTACTTC. Amino acids: CASSLAIHYEQYF.

V and J are TRBV7-2 and TRBJ1-2, with 7 bases that match TRBD1. Trimming removed 1 base from V and 8 bases from J; junction bases left unmatched: 7. Germline CDR1 and CDR2: SGHTA and FQGNSA. The CDR3 covers 14 residues. The CDR3 region is CASSLDGQAVGYTF. The CDR3 region has the DNA TGTGCCAGCAGCTTAGACGGACAGGCGGTAGGCTACACCTTC.